This T cell receptor (beta chain) was profiled in a study of blood T cell repertoires in COVID-19. About the study: Material from acute and convalescent COVID-19 was sourced from the United States, Italy and Spain. Sources were T cells, B-cell-depleted T cells, or PBMCs; the material itself was cDNA or gDNA.

The CDR3 has 14 amino acids. Per germline, CDR1 SEHNR and CDR2 FQNEAQ (reference sequence). The V gene lost 1 base and the J gene lost 2 bases, with 7 bases spanning the gap. Generated by immunoSEQ multiplex PCR, the TCRdb table keeps only in-frame clones and is missing some. The sample yields about 150,000 clones, roughly four fifths seen once. The sequence was obtained from a human donor with acute or convalescent COVID-19. The donor label of this sample is uncertain. The chain carries TRBV7-9 and TRBJ2-3; D is perhaps TRBD1 (6 bases). The sequencing input was peripheral blood. CDR3 DNA sequence: TGTGCCAGCAGCTTAGGACAGGACACAGATACGCAGTATTTT. Translation: CASSLGQDTDTQYF.